Sequencing of this TCR beta chain was carried out in a study of circulating CD8 cells and anti-PD-1 response in melanoma. Study information: Nivolumab was given intravenously at 3 mg/kg every 2 weeks. Anti-PD-1 was first-line therapy for about 50% of the 13 patients.

Sorting of live CD3+CD8+TCRalphabeta+ cells by PD-1 and/or TIGIT gave four subsets. TCR libraries were prepared from roughly 14 ng of total RNA with the QIAseq Immune Repertoire TCR panel. Using its own MiXCR run on the reads, TCRdb lists one record per CDR3 protein. This sample yields approximately 960 distinct CDR3 sequences, of which more than 6.5% are seen a single time; roughly 15% belongs to the top ten. Judged by abundance, this clonotype is large (0.1 to 1%). The source of this sequence is a human donor with melanoma. This specimen was CD8+ T cells from PBMCs, taken at baseline or after one month of anti-PD-1 therapy (not recorded which).

The CDR3 is CASSNGRANEQFF. DNA of the CDR3: TGTGCCAGCAGCAACGGGAGAGCCAATGAGCAGTTCTTC. The gene calls are TRBV9 and TRBJ2-1; weak D call: TRBD2 (6 bases). The germline V gene encodes CDR1 SGDLS and CDR2 YYNGEE. V was pared by 4 bases and J by 6 bases, with 11 bases between. The CDR3 loop spans 13 amino acids. Variable domain in full (rest from reference TRBV9 and TRBJ2-1): DSGVTQTPKHLITATGQRVTLRCSPRSGDLSVYWYQQSLDQGLQFLIQYYNGEERAKGNILERFSAQQFPDLHSELNLSSLELGDSALYFCASSNGRANEQFFGPGTRLTVL.